The next 32 T cell receptor beta chains were all read from a single sample in a study of chemoradiotherapy in HPV16-positive cancers. TCRdb keeps only in-frame clones here, not all; method: immunoSEQ multiplex PCR. This table has about 3,500 clones, about 87% appearing once. The sequenced sample was tumor tissue, obtained from a patient who underwent chemoradiotherapy. The receptors were sampled from a human donor with HPV-associated anogenital cancer.

The chain is built from TRBV10-3 and TRBJ2-5, with unresolved D. Germline CDR1 ENHRY, CDR2 SYGVKD. The CDR3 spans 14 residues. V was cut by 3 bases and J by 7 bases, with 15 bases left in between. The CDR3 region has the DNA TGTGCCATCAGTGAAGAGCGTACGAAGTGGACCCAGTACTTC. Translated: CAISEERTKWTQYF.

The J gene is TRBJ2-5, the V gene TRBV7-3; no reliable D call. The CDR3 is made up of 14 amino acids. Germline V lookup: CDR1 SGHTA, CDR2 FQGTGA. V was clipped by 4 bases and J by 2 bases, with 11 bases between them. CDR3 coding DNA: TGTGCCAGCAGCTCCGCTGGGTCTCAAGAGACCCAGTACTTC. Its translation: CASSSAGSQETQYF. Drawing the rest from reference TRBV7-3 and TRBJ2-5, the complete variable domain is GAGVSQTPSNKVTEKGKYVELRCDPISGHTALYWYRQSLGQGPEFLIYFQGTGAADDSGLPNDRFFAVRPEGSVSTLKIQRTERGDSAVYLCASSSAGSQETQYFGPGTRLLVL.

CDR3 sequence reads: CASTPTSGRVHEQFF. The CDR3 DNA reads as TGTGCCAGCACCCCGACTAGCGGGAGAGTTCATGAGCAGTTCTTC. V usage is TRBV28 and J usage is TRBJ2-1; TRBD2 agrees at 12 bases. With 7 bases clipped from V and 8 bases from J, the junction kept 9 bases outside the gene matches. Germline CDR1 and CDR2: MDHEN and SYDVKM. The CDR3 length is 15 residues.

The V and J genes are TRBV7-2 and TRBJ2-3; possibly TRBD2 for D (5 bases). V gave up 3 bases and J gave up 6 bases, with 10 bases separating them. This CDR3 has 13 residues. Germline CDR1 is SGHTA and CDR2 is FQGNSA. The CDR3 region is CASSFAAGDTQYF. DNA for the CDR3: TGTGCCAGCAGCTTTGCGGCGGGCGATACGCAGTATTTT.

J is TRBJ1-1 and V is TRBV6-4, with 7 bases matching TRBD1. With 5 bases clipped from V and 3 bases from J, the junction kept 6 bases outside the gene matches. CDR3 size: 14 residues. CDR1 is MRHNA, CDR2 SNTAGT, per germline. The CDR3 reads CASSTGAEDTEAFF. The CDR3 bases are TGTGCCAGCAGTACAGGGGCCGAAGACACTGAAGCTTTCTTT.

The CDR3, as DNA: TGTGCCAGCAGCCCGCTAAAGAGTGAGCCCCAGCATTTT. It translates to CASSPLKSEPQHF. This chain joins TRBV7-8 and TRBJ1-5; D remains unclear. Germline V gene lookup returns CDR1 SGHVS and CDR2 FQNEAQ. The V end was cut by 5 bases, the J end by 8 bases, with 13 bases between. The CDR3 spans 13 residues.

The table lists this clone with a count of one. The CDR3 protein is CASSYSSYTDTQYF. CDR3 DNA sequence: TGTGCCAGCAGTTACTCATCATACACAGATACGCAGTATTTT. The V and J genes are TRBV6-6 and TRBJ2-3; no firm D call. The length of the CDR3 is 14 residues. Trimming left V 0 bases short and J 2 bases short, with 6 bases between. CDR1 is MNHNY and CDR2 is SVGAGI in the germline V gene (reference sequence).

The genes are TRBV7-8 and TRBJ1-4; no reliable D call. The CDR3 runs to 14 residues. CDR1 and CDR2 (germline): SGHVS, FQNEAQ. The V and J ends lost 8 bases and 0 bases respectively, with 10 bases between them. The CDR3 is CASGYSSTNEKLFF. The DNA for the CDR3 is TGTGCCAGCGGATACAGTTCAACTAATGAAAAACTGTTTTTT. Based on the CDR3 plus reference TRBV7-8 and TRBJ1-4, the full variable domain is GAGVSQSPRYKVAKRGQDVALRCDPISGHVSLFWYQQALGQGPEFLTYFQNEAQLDKSGLPSDRFFAERPEGSVSTLKIQRTQQEDSAVYLCASGYSSTNEKLFFGSGTQLSVL.

The genes are TRBV7-2 and TRBJ1-1, with TRBD1 as a possible D gene (5 bases). V was shortened by 3 bases and J by 2 bases, with 22 bases between the two germline ends. The CDR3 has 18 amino acids. Germline CDR1 is SGHTA and CDR2 is FQGNSA. This CDR3 is CASSFRSGGGTINTEAFF. The CDR3 region has the DNA TGTGCCAGCAGCTTCCGATCTGGCGGGGGAACCATAAACACTGAAGCTTTCTTT.

The chain combines TRBV7-9 with TRBJ1-1, with 9 bases fitting TRBD1. The J segment lost 8 bases and the V segment lost 3 bases, leaving 7 bases of the junction unmatched. The CDR3 is 14 residues long. Germline CDR1 is SEHNR and CDR2 is FQNEAQ (reference sequence). The chain's CDR3 is CASSFTGGFEEAFF. The CDR3 region has the DNA TGTGCCAGCAGCTTTACAGGGGGCTTTGAGGAAGCTTTCTTT.

This clone was recorded a few times. This rearrangement joins TRBV28 to TRBJ2-2, with 14 bases that match TRBD2. J gave up 7 bases and V 6 bases, and 7 bases lay outside the gene matches. Germline values: CDR1 MDHEN, CDR2 SYDVKM. The length of the CDR3 is 16 residues. The CDR3 bases are TGTGCCAGCAGGACGGGACTAGCGGGAGAGGTCGGGGAGCTGTTTTTT. This codes for CASRTGLAGEVGELFF. Full variable domain (missing parts from reference TRBV28 and TRBJ2-2): DVKVTQSSRYLVKRTGEKVFLECVQDMDHENMFWYRQDPGLGLRLIYFSYDVKMKEKGDIPEGYSVSREKKERFSLILESASTNQTSMYLCASRTGLAGEVGELFFGEGSRLTVL.

Concerning this clone: At one end the junction does not follow the germline gene, possibly because of a read error. J is TRBJ2-1 and V is TRBV7-2; D is uncertain. The CDR3 covers 12 residues. From germline, CDR1 is SGHTA and CDR2 FQGNSA. The CDR3: CASSLDPNPVLF. CDR3 nucleotides: TGTGCCAGCAGCTTAGATCCAAACCCAGTCCTCTTC.

This clone was found a few times. J is TRBJ1-4 and V is TRBV19; D is unresolved. V was pared by 2 bases and J by 6 bases, with 13 bases between. CDR3 length: 15 amino acids. Germline-derived CDR1 and CDR2 are LNHDA and SQIVND (reference sequence). CDR3 nucleotide sequence: TGTGCCAGTAGTATACTGTCCGGGGTTGATGAAAAACTGTTTTTT. It is translated as CASSILSGVDEKLFF.

The V gene is TRBV9, the J gene TRBJ2-5, with D possibly being TRBD1 or TRBD2 (5 bases each). Germline V CDR1 and CDR2: SGDLS, YYNGEE. V was trimmed by 3 bases and J by 4 bases, leaving 13 bases between them. This CDR3 spans 14 amino acids. CDR3: CASSGGTARETQYF. The CDR3 nucleotides are TGTGCCAGCAGCGGGGGGACGGCGCGAGAGACCCAGTACTTC.

The chain has TRBV7-6 and TRBJ2-7, with 7 bases aligning to TRBD2. V shed 5 bases and J 0 bases; nucleotides not matched to a gene: 4. CDR3 length: 14 residues. The germline V gene has CDR1 SGHVS and CDR2 FNYEAQ. CDR3 nucleotide sequence: TGTGCCAGCAGCGAATCTAGCGGCTCCTACGAGCAGTACTTC. Encoded protein: CASSESSGSYEQYF.

This clone was found a few times. The chain recombines TRBV7-9 with TRBJ1-1, with D tentatively TRBD1 (5 bases). Germline V CDR1 and CDR2: SEHNR, FQNEAQ (reference sequence). The CDR3 has 14 amino acids. The V gene lost 5 bases and the J gene lost 4 bases, with 14 bases spanning the gap. CDR3 amino acids: CASSAQVLSTEAFF. CDR3 nucleotide sequence: TGTGCCAGCAGCGCACAGGTCCTTAGCACTGAAGCTTTCTTT.

This rearrangement joins TRBV19 to TRBJ1-1; TRBD1 matches 10 bases. Unmatched junction bases numbered 11, after V lost 6 bases and J lost 7 bases. CDR1 and CDR2 from the germline V gene are LNHDA and SQIVND (reference sequence). There are 15 residues in the CDR3. Written as DNA, the CDR3 is TGTGCCAGTAGCGCCTGGGACAGGGGAAGAGATGAAGCTTTCTTT. Protein sequence: CASSAWDRGRDEAFF.

The rearrangement links TRBV11-3 to TRBJ2-1; 7 nucleotides match TRBD1. CDR3 length: 14 amino acids. Unmatched junction bases numbered 7, after V lost 3 bases and J lost 8 bases. CDR1 is SGHNT and CDR2 is YENEEA in the germline V gene. CDR3 amino acids: CASSFGTADHEQFF. Written as DNA, the CDR3 is TGTGCCAGCAGCTTTGGGACAGCAGACCATGAGCAGTTCTTC.

CDR3 sequence reads: CASSWGKTASSANVLTF. The DNA for the CDR3 is TGCGCCAGCAGCTGGGGTAAGACAGCCTCTTCCGCCAACGTCCTGACTTTC. The chain combines TRBV5-1 with TRBJ2-6, with D tentatively TRBD1 (5 bases). Germline CDR1 and CDR2: SGHRS and YFSETQ. Trimming took off 3 bases at V and 7 bases at J, with 20 bases between the two ends. This CDR3 contains 17 residues.

This clone appeared a single time. The rearrangement joins TRBV12-5 to TRBJ2-1, with 8 bases matching TRBD2. CDR1 and CDR2 (germline): LGHNT, FRNRAP. After removal of 5 bases from V and 15 bases from J, the junction contained 9 bases not matched to a gene. The CDR3 contains 12 residues. The CDR3 DNA reads as TGTGCTAGTGGTCCCAGCGGGAGTTCGCCGTTCTTC. Amino acids: CASGPSGSSPFF.

The rearrangement joins TRBV18 to TRBJ2-5; 11 bases agree with TRBD2. V lost 1 base and J lost 5; bases outside the gene matches: 15. Per germline, CDR1 KGHSH and CDR2 LQKENI. The CDR3 extends over 19 amino acids. CDR3 sequence: CASSPRSSGGAGTTETQYF. CDR3 nucleotide sequence: TGTGCCAGCTCACCACGGAGTAGCGGGGGGGCCGGGACTACGGAGACCCAGTACTTC.

In its sample, this clone was seen once. The J gene is TRBJ2-1, the V gene TRBV11-2; no clear D. This CDR3 is 13 amino acids long. V lost 4 bases and J 4 bases, leaving 8 bases between the germline ends. Germline V lookup: CDR1 SGHAT, CDR2 FQNNGV. Here the CDR3 reads CASSSELYNEQFF. The DNA of the CDR3 is TGTGCCAGCAGCTCTGAGTTATACAATGAGCAGTTCTTC.

This sequence joins TRBV4-3 and TRBJ2-3; TRBD1 aligns across 9 bases. CDR1 and CDR2 (germline): LGHNA, YSLEER. The CDR3 is 16 amino acids. The J segment lost 6 bases and the V segment lost 2 bases, leaving 9 bases of the junction unmatched. The chain's CDR3 is CASSQSPGQGGDTQYF. The CDR3 DNA sequence: TGCGCCAGCAGCCAATCACCGGGACAGGGAGGGGATACGCAGTATTTT.

The chain combines TRBV7-6 with TRBJ2-7; weak D call: TRBD2 (6 bases). Germline CDR1 and CDR2: SGHVS and FNYEAQ. This CDR3 has 15 amino acids. Trimming shortened V by 1 base and J by 2 bases, and 12 bases separated the two germline ends. The CDR3 DNA reads TGTGCCAGCAGCTTAGATTCGGGGGTGCCCTACGAGCAGTACTTC. Its translation: CASSLDSGVPYEQYF. The whole variable domain, remainder taken from reference TRBV7-6 and TRBJ2-7, is GAGVSQSPRYKVTKRGQDVALRCDPISGHVSLYWYRQALGQGPEFLTYFNYEAQQDKSGLPNDRFSAERPEGSISTLTIQRTEQRDSAMYRCASSLDSGVPYEQYFGPGTRLTVT.

The chain recombines TRBV5-6 with TRBJ2-1; a weak D match, TRBD2 (7 bases). The CDR3 runs 14 residues. The V gene's germline CDR1 is SGHDT and CDR2 YYEEEE. Trimming took off 2 bases at V and 9 bases at J, with 15 bases between the two ends. CDR3 region: CASSLWGGAGEQFF. The CDR3 nucleotides read TGTGCCAGCAGCTTATGGGGGGGGGCCGGTGAGCAGTTCTTC.

The chain uses TRBV6-1 and TRBJ1-5, with D possibly TRBD1 on 5 matching bases. Trimming left V 4 bases short and J 6 bases short, with 16 bases between. In germline, CDR1 is MNHNS, CDR2 SASEGT. CDR3 length: 15 residues. CDR3 sequence (DNA): TGTGCCAGCAGTGGGAGGGGAAAAGTCGGTCAGCCCCAGCATTTT. Its translation: CASSGRGKVGQPQHF.

The rearrangement joins TRBV18 to TRBJ2-6; TRBD2 matches 8 bases. This CDR3 has 17 residues. Trimming removed 4 bases from V and 0 bases from J; junction bases left unmatched: 5. Germline CDR1 KGHSH, CDR2 LQKENI. The CDR3 DNA sequence: TGTGCCAGCTCACTGACTAGCGACCCCTCTGGGGCCAACGTCCTGACTTTC. It codes for CASSLTSDPSGANVLTF.

The chain links TRBV7-6 to TRBJ1-6, with TRBD1 identical over 11 bases. Germline CDR1 SGHVS, CDR2 FNYEAQ. V shed 5 bases and J 10 bases; nucleotides not matched to a gene: 4. The CDR3 covers 14 residues. The CDR3: CASSRTGGESPLHF. As DNA, the CDR3 is TGTGCCAGCAGCAGGACAGGGGGCGAATCACCCCTCCACTTT.

The CDR3 loop is CASSLVSGTEQYF. The CDR3 DNA reads TGTGCCAGCAGCTTAGTGTCCGGGACCGAGCAGTACTTC. The V call is TRBV5-8, the J call TRBJ2-7; D may be TRBD1 or TRBD2 (5 bases each). Germline lookup yields CDR1 SGHTS and CDR2 YDEGEE. The CDR3 spans 13 residues. V was clipped by 2 bases and J by 6 bases, with 12 bases between them.

The rearrangement joins TRBV5-1 to TRBJ2-3, with a tentative D call TRBD2 (5 bases). CDR1 and CDR2 from the germline V gene are SGHRS and YFSETQ. The CDR3 extends over 15 amino acids. V was pared by 1 base and J by 0 bases, with 9 bases between. The CDR3 region is CASSLTRGSTDTQYF. CDR3 nucleotides: TGCGCCAGCAGCTTGACCAGAGGGAGCACAGATACGCAGTATTTT.

The chain joins TRBV6-1 to TRBJ1-5; D is unclear. CDR3 size: 13 residues. The germline V gene has CDR1 MNHNS and CDR2 SASEGT. With 2 bases removed from V and 0 bases from J, the gap between germline ends came to 2 bases. CDR3 residues: CASSEFSNQPQHF. The CDR3 DNA follows: TGTGCCAGCAGTGAATTTAGCAATCAGCCCCAGCATTTT.

The chain is built from TRBV29-1 and TRBJ2-7, with 8 bases identical to TRBD2. Germline V gene data show CDR1 as SQVTM and CDR2 as ANQGSEA. V shed 4 bases, J shed 2 bases, and the junction held 4 bases outside the gene matches. The CDR3 runs to 13 residues. The CDR3 DNA reads TGCAGCGTTGTGCCAGCGGGAGCCTACGAGCAGTACTTC. Encoded protein: CSVVPAGAYEQYF.